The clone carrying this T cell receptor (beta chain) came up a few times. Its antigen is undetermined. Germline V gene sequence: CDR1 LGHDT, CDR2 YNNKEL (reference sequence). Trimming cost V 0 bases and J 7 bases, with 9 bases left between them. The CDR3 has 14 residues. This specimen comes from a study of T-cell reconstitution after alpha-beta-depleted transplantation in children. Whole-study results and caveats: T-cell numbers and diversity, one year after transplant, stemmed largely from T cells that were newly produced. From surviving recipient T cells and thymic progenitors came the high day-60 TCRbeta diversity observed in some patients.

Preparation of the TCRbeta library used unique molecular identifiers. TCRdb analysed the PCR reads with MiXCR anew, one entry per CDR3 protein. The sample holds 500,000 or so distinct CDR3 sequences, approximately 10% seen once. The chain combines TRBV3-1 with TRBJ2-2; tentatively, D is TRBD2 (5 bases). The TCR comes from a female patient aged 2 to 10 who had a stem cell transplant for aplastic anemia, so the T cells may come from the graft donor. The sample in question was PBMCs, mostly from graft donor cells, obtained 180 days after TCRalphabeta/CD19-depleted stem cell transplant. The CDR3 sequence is CASSQDGIFGELFF. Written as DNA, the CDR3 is TGTGCCAGCAGCCAAGACGGGATATTCGGGGAGCTGTTTTTT. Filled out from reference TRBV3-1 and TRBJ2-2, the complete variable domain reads DTAVSQTPKYLVTQMGNDKSIKCEQNLGHDTMYWYKQDSKKFLKIMFSYNNKELIINETVPNRFSPKSPDKAHLNLHINSLELGDSAVYFCASSQDGIFGELFFGEGSRLTVL.